This T cell receptor beta chain was sequenced in a study of cytomegalovirus exposure and HLA in healthy donors. The wider study: In a later analysis, it was reported that the roughly 130 validation repertoires had been produced on the same platform as the 700 or so repertoires belonging to the first cohort.

Turning to this clone: The antigen remains unidentified.

The CDR3 spans 15 residues. Germline CDR1 and CDR2: GTSNPN and SVGIG (reference sequence). Germline trimming cut 2 bases from V and 7 bases from J; bases unmatched to any gene: 5. Study-wide results and limits: With high specificity and sensitivity, the classifier reportedly diagnosed cytomegalovirus status. Associated with cytomegalovirus, according to the listing, were some 150 TCR beta chains.

Clones were read by immunoSEQ multiplex PCR, and TCRdb kept only the in-frame ones, dropping some. The table shows under 200,000 clones, with under 95% occurring only once. The clonotype was recovered from a woman younger than 30 in good health and CMV-seropositive. The sample comprised PBMCs. The genes are TRBV30 and TRBJ1-6; 10 positions match TRBD1. CDR3 protein: CAWSRQGAENSPLHF. The CDR3 DNA follows: TGTGCCTGGAGTCGACAGGGGGCCGAGAATTCACCCCTCCACTTT.